Listed below are T cell receptor beta chains from one sample, sequenced in a study of T cells in Graves' hyperthyroidism and ophthalmopathy. Using its own MiXCR run on the multiplex PCR reads, TCRdb lists one record per CDR3 protein. The sample lists hundreds of thousands of distinct CDR3 sequences, roughly 21% seen once, with around 50% in the top ten. Material: blood. The receptors shown here come from a man between 35 and 55 years old with Graves' ophthalmopathy. Each CDR3 is given with its conserved first and last residue. A D gene is named only where the DNA matches it firmly. Where a row states a size, it is once, few, many or the class of an expanded clone; other rows omit it.

clone size,V gene,D gene,J gene,CDR3 DNA,CDR3 protein
many,TRBV27,NA,TRBJ2-7,TGTGCCAGCAGTTTATATCTTGTAGTTCCCTACGAGCAGTACTTC,CASSLYLVVPYEQYF
NA,TRBV6-1,NA,TRBJ2-1,TGTGCCAGCTCCGAGTCGGGGGTCCATGAGCAGTTCTTC,CASSESGVHEQFF
many,TRBV2,TRBD1,TRBJ2-7,TGTGCCAGCACTGGGACAGGGCACTACGAGCAGTACTTC,CASTGTGHYEQYF
NA,TRBV19,NA,TRBJ2-3,TGTGCCAGTAGTATTATCGGGGCAGGGGACGATACGCAGTATTTT,CASSIIGAGDDTQYF
NA,TRBV5-6,NA,TRBJ2-5,TGTGCCAGCAGCCCGCCGGGAAGGACCCAAGAGACCCAGTACTTC,CASSPPGRTQETQYF
NA,TRBV27,TRBD2,TRBJ2-1,TGTGCCAGCTCCCCAAGGCGGCTAGCGGGATCCAATGAGCAGTTCTTC,CASSPRRLAGSNEQFF
many,TRBV20-1,TRBD2,TRBJ2-7,TGCAGTGCTATCCGGCGGGGGGGATTCTACGAGCAGTACTTC,CSAIRRGGFYEQYF
few,TRBV7-2,TRBD2,TRBJ2-7,TGTGCCAGCAGCTGGGTAGCGGGAGCACCCGAACCCTACGAGCAGTACTTC,CASSWVAGAPEPYEQYF
many,TRBV11-3,TRBD2,TRBJ2-1,TGTGCCAGCAGCTTAGGGGTAGCGGGGGGACTCAATGAGCAGTTCTTC,CASSLGVAGGLNEQFF
NA,TRBV30,NA,TRBJ2-7,TGTGCCTGGAGTGTACCGCTAGCTCCCTACGAGCAGTACTTC,CAWSVPLAPYEQYF
NA,TRBV4-3,NA,TRBJ2-1,TGCGCCAGCAGCCACCCCGGGAGCGACAATGAGCAGTTCTTC,CASSHPGSDNEQFF
NA,TRBV20-1,NA,TRBJ1-5,TGCAGTGCCATAACCGGGACGGGCCCTTATAGCAATCAGCCCCAGCATTTT,CSAITGTGPYSNQPQHF
few,TRBV20-1,NA,TRBJ1-6,TGCAGTCCATTTACGCCCCTCGGGGCCACTACGGGATCACCCCTCCACTTT,CSPFTPLGATTGSPLHF
NA,TRBV6-1,NA,TRBJ2-7,TGTGCCAGCACTAGGGGACTGACCTACGAGCAGTACTTC,CASTRGLTYEQYF
NA,TRBV6-1,NA,TRBJ2-3,TGTGCCAGCAGCGCGAAATTCCAGGGGCGAGACACAGATACGCAGTATTTT,CASSAKFQGRDTDTQYF
many,TRBV7-2,NA,TRBJ1-2,TGTGCCACCCAAAGGGGGGGCGCTGGCTACACCTTC,CATQRGGAGYTF
few,TRBV7-9,NA,TRBJ2-7,TGTGCCACCACGGGGGATAATTTCTACGAGCAGTACTTC,CATTGDNFYEQYF
few,TRBV20-1,NA,TRBJ1-4,TGCAGTGCTGAGAGACAGCCCTTATCAACTAATGAAAAACTGTTTTTT,CSAERQPLSTNEKLFF
NA,TRBV5-1,NA,TRBJ2-3,TGCGCCAGCGGCTTGGCGGGGACTTCCACAGATACGCAGTATTTT,CASGLAGTSTDTQYF
once,TRBV20-1,NA,TRBJ2-5,TGCAGTGCTAGAGGGCTAAACCTTCTCGAGACCCAGTACTTC,CSARGLNLLETQYF
NA,TRBV13,TRBD1,TRBJ2-7,TGTGCCAGCAGCCCCCCCAGCTCGACAGGGACCTACGAGCAGTACTTC,CASSPPSSTGTYEQYF
NA,TRBV6-1,NA,TRBJ2-7,TGTGCCAGCAGTCGCGCCCCAGAGCAGTACTTC,CASSRAPEQYF
few,TRBV6-1,NA,TRBJ2-5,TGTGCCAGCAGTTCCATCGGGGGGCCCGGAGAGACCCAGTACTTC,CASSSIGGPGETQYF
NA,TRBV5-1,NA,TRBJ2-7,TGCGCCAGCAGCTTGGTTGGCGGGGGCCACGAGCAGTACTTC,CASSLVGGGHEQYF
NA,TRBV5-8,TRBD1,TRBJ1-5,TGTGCCAGCAGCCTAGGACAGGGAAGGGTACAGCCCCAGCATTTT,CASSLGQGRVQPQHF
NA,TRBV3-1,NA,TRBJ1-4,TGCGCCAGCAGCCAGGTCACGACAGGCTACAATGAAAAACTGTTTTTT,CASSQVTTGYNEKLFF
many,TRBV18,TRBD1,TRBJ2-5,TGTGCCAGCCAGGGACAGGCTAAAGAGACCCAGTACTTC,CASQGQAKETQYF
NA,TRBV6-1,NA,TRBJ1-1,TGTGCCAGCAGTTATGCCGGGGTTAACACTGAAGCTTTCTTT,CASSYAGVNTEAFF
NA,TRBV11-3,TRBD2,TRBJ2-3,TGTGCCAGCAGCTTTGGACTAGCGGGGGATACGCAGTATTTT,CASSFGLAGDTQYF
few,TRBV5-1,NA,TRBJ2-7,TGCGCCAGCAGCCAACCAGGGAACTCCTACGAGCAGTACTTC,CASSQPGNSYEQYF
NA,TRBV30,TRBD1,TRBJ1-2,TGTGCCTGGAGGGCTGTAACAGGGGGCGCCGGGGGCTACACCTTC,CAWRAVTGGAGGYTF
few,TRBV4-3,NA,TRBJ2-3,TGCGCCAGCAGCCTCGGTGGTAGCGGAGGGGGTACAGATACGCAGTATTTT,CASSLGGSGGGTDTQYF
few,TRBV5-8,NA,TRBJ2-3,TGTGCCAGCAGAGGGATCGGAGATACGCAGTATTTT,CASRGIGDTQYF
few,TRBV20-1,TRBD2,TRBJ2-1,TGCAGTGCTAGAGACACTAGCGGAATGTACAATGAGCAGTTCTTC,CSARDTSGMYNEQFF
few,TRBV3-1,TRBD2,TRBJ2-5,TGTGCCAGCAGCCAAGTACTAGCGGGGGGCTTGTACCAAGAGACCCAGTACTTC,CASSQVLAGGLYQETQYF
many,TRBV12-3/TRBV12-4,TRBD1,TRBJ2-1,TGTGCCAGCAGGGACAGGGAGTACTCCTACAATGAGCAGTTCTTC,CASRDREYSYNEQFF
NA,TRBV19,TRBD1,TRBJ2-1,TGTGCCAGTCAGGGGGGCGACAGGGGGCAGTTCGGTGAGCAGTTCTTC,CASQGGDRGQFGEQFF
few,TRBV5-5,NA,TRBJ1-4,TGTGCCAGCAGCTTGAATGTTGAAAAACTGTTTTTT,CASSLNVEKLFF
few,TRBV20-1,NA,TRBJ2-5,TGCAGTGCTAGAGTTAGCGCCTCATGGGGAGAGACCCAGTACTTC,CSARVSASWGETQYF
NA,TRBV5-1,TRBD1,TRBJ2-2,TGCGCCAGCAGCTTCTCCGCCGGGACAGGCTCCACCGGGGAGCTGGTTTTT,CASSFSAGTGSTGELVF
once,TRBV12-3/TRBV12-4,NA,TRBJ2-4,TGTGTCAGCAGTTTTCGAGTAAACAAAAACATTCAGTACTTC,CVSSFRVNKNIQYF
NA,TRBV6-1,TRBD1,TRBJ2-6,TGTGCCAGCAGGCCCCAGGGGGAGTTTGGGGCCAACGTCCTGACTTTC,CASRPQGEFGANVLTF
NA,TRBV24-1,NA,TRBJ1-4,TGTGCCACCAGTGATTTAAGCCCCCCGGGACATGCCCTTGGTGAAAAACTGTTTTTT,CATSDLSPPGHALGEKLFF
NA,TRBV7-9,TRBD1,TRBJ2-7,TGTGCCAGCGCCGCCGGGACAGGGGGCTACGAGCAGTACTTC,CASAAGTGGYEQYF
many,TRBV5-1,NA,TRBJ2-3,TGCGCCAGCAGCCCACCTTCAGATACGCAGTATTTT,CASSPPSDTQYF
NA,TRBV28,TRBD2,TRBJ2-2,TGTGCCAGCAGCGGAGCGGGGCTGGGGCAGTCGAACACCGGGGAGCTGTTTTTT,CASSGAGLGQSNTGELFF
NA,TRBV7-9,TRBD1,TRBJ1-4,TGTGCCAGCACCCGACAGGGAACTAATGAAAAACTGTTTTTT,CASTRQGTNEKLFF
NA,TRBV20-1,NA,TRBJ1-1,TGCAGTGCTAGGGCCAGGGTTAACACTGAAGCTTTCTTT,CSARARVNTEAFF